This TCR beta chain was sequenced for a study of T cell responses to AZD1222 COVID-19 vaccine. The protocol was immunoSEQ multiplex PCR, while the TCRdb copy is restricted to in-frame clones and leaves out a portion. There are 100,000 to 150,000 clones in the sample; about nine tenths occur only once, and approximately 0.98% lies in the top ten. This CDR3 has 16 amino acids. The V call is TRBV21-1, the J call TRBJ2-4. TRBV21-1 is a pseudogene. Sample: peripheral blood, taken 28 days after the second AZD1222 dose. This receptor was obtained from an adult who received the AZD1222 COVID-19 vaccine. The CDR3 protein is CASSKKQGRDKNIQYF. In DNA, the CDR3 is TGTGCCAGCAGCAAGAAACAGGGGAGGGACAAAAACATTCAGTACTTC.